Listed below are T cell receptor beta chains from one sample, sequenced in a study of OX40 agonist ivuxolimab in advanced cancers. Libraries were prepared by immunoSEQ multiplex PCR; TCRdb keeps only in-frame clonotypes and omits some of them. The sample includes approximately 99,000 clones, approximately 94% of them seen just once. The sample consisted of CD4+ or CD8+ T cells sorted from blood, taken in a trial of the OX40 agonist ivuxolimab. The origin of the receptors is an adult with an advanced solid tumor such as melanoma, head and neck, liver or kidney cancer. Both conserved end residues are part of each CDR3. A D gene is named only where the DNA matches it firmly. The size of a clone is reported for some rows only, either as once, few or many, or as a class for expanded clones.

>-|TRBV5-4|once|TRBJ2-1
TGTGCCAGCAGCTTGGAACTAGCCACCTTTCAAGAGCAGTTCTTC
CASSLELATFQEQFF
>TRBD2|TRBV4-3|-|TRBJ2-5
TGCGCCAGCAGCCAGCTCCTAGCGGGGGGAGGGCAAGAGACCCAGTACTTC
CASSQLLAGGGQETQYF
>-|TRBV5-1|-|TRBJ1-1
TGCGCCAGCAGCTCAGGATCCATGAACACTGAAGCTTTCTTT
CASSSGSMNTEAFF
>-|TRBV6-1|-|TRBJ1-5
TGTGCCAGCAGTTCCGTCCCTTATAGCAATCAGCCCCAGCATTTT
CASSSVPYSNQPQHF
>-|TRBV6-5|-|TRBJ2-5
TGTGCCAGCAGCCCAGGGGTAGGAGAGACCCAGTACTTC
CASSPGVGETQYF
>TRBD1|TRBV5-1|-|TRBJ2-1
TGCGCCAGCAGCCCGCGGACCACAGGGGCGGCTGAGCAGTTCTTC
CASSPRTTGAAEQFF
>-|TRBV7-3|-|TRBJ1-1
TGTGCCAGCAGTTTACAGATTACTGAAGCTTTCTTT
CASSLQITEAFF
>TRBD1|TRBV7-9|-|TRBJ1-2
TGTGCCAGCAGCTCCCAGGGGGCGCGTGGCTACACCTTC
CASSSQGARGYTF
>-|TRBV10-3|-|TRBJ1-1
TGTGCCATCAGTGAGTCGGGAGACAGGATATTGGCCCTGAACACTGAAGCTTTCTTT
CAISESGDRILALNTEAFF
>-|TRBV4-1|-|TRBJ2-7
TGCGCCAGCAGCCATCCAGGGGTCTACGAGCAGTACTTC
CASSHPGVYEQYF
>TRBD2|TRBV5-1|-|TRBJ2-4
TGCGCCAGCAGCAGACTAGCGGGCCAAAACATTCAGTACTTC
CASSRLAGQNIQYF
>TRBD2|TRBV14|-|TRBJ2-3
TGTGCCAGCAGCCAACCCGGACTAGCCGCAGATACGCAGTATTTT
CASSQPGLAADTQYF
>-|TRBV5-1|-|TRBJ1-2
TGCGCCAGCAGCTTCAGCCAGGTCGAGGATGGCTACACCTTC
CASSFSQVEDGYTF
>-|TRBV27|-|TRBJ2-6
TGTGCCAGCAGCCTCGGTTTGGGGTCTGGGGCCAACGTCCTGACTTTC
CASSLGLGSGANVLTF
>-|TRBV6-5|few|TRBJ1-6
TGTGCCAGCAGTGCAACCGGGACGGGTAATTCACCCCTCCACTTT
CASSATGTGNSPLHF
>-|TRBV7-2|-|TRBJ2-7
TGTGCCAGCAGCTTAGGTCCAGGGTCCTACGAGCAGTACTTC
CASSLGPGSYEQYF
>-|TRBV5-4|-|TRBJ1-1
TGTGCCAGCAGCTTGGGCCTCACTGAAGCTTTCTTT
CASSLGLTEAFF
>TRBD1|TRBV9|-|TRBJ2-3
TGTGCCAGCAGCGTACAACAGGGGACGCAGTATTTT
CASSVQQGTQYF
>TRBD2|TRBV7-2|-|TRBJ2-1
TGTGCCAGCAGGGGACTAGCGGGAGGGTTCAATGAGCAGTTCTTC
CASRGLAGGFNEQFF
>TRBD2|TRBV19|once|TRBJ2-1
TGTGCCAGTAGGAGACTAGCGGGCCCCAATGAGCAGTTCTTC
CASRRLAGPNEQFF
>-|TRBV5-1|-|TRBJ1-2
TGCGCCAGCAGCTTGGAGTCGGGGCTATATGGCTACACCTTC
CASSLESGLYGYTF
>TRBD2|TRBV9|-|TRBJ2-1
TGTGCCAGCAGCACGGCTAGCGGGGGCAATGAGCAGTTCTTC
CASSTASGGNEQFF
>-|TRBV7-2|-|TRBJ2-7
TGTGCCAGCAGCTTAGAGCCAGGGAACCTTTACGAGCAGTACTTC
CASSLEPGNLYEQYF
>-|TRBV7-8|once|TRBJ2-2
TGTGCCAGCAGCTTAGTTTGGCGGGGAGCGGACGGGGAGCTGTTTTTT
CASSLVWRGADGELFF
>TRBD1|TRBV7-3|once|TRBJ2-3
TGTGCCAGCAGCTTTAACAGGGGCCCAGATACGCAGTATTTT
CASSFNRGPDTQYF
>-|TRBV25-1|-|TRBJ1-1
TGTGCCAGCGCTAACAGGGATCGGGACACTGAAGCTTTCTTT
CASANRDRDTEAFF
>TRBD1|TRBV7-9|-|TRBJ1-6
TGTGCCAGCAGCTTTGCAGGGGGGGATTCACCCCTCCACTTT
CASSFAGGDSPLHF
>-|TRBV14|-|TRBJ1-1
TGTGCCAGCAGCCGGACAGTGAACACTGAAGCTTTCTTT
CASSRTVNTEAFF
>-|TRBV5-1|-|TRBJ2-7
TGCGCCAGCAGCTTGGGACAGGAACCCTCCTACGAGCAGTACTTC
CASSLGQEPSYEQYF
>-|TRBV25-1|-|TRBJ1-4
TGTGCCAGCAGTGAACCGGGGGGCATGGTAAAACTGTTTTTT
CASSEPGGMVKLFF
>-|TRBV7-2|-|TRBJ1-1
TGTGCCAGCACCCGGCAGGGTTCTATAGGGAACACTGAAGCTTTCTTT
CASTRQGSIGNTEAFF
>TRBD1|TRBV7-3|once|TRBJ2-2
TGTGCCAGCAGCAACCGGGACAGGGCAAACACCGGGGAGCTGTTTTTT
CASSNRDRANTGELFF
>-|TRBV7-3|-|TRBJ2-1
TGTGCCAGCAGCTTAACGGAGTACAATGAGCAGTTCTTC
CASSLTEYNEQFF
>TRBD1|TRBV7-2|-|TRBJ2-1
TGTGCCAGCAGCCCTCGGACAGGGGGCGTAGATGAGCAGTTCTTC
CASSPRTGGVDEQFF
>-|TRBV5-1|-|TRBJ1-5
TGCGCCAGCAGCTTGGCGACTAATCAGCCCCAGCATTTT
CASSLATNQPQHF
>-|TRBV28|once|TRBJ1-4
TGTGCCAGCATTAGGGGAGGGAGTGAAAAACTGTTTTTT
CASIRGGSEKLFF
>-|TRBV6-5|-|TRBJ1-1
TGTGCCAGCACCCGGGGGGGGCTGAGGAACACTGAAGCTTTCTTT
CASTRGGLRNTEAFF
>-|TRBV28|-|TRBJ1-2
TGTGCCAGCAGTTTATCCACCAACTATGGCTACACCTTC
CASSLSTNYGYTF
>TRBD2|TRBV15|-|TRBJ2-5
TGTGCCACCAGCAGAGGAGGGACTAGCGGAAAAGAGACCCAGTACTTC
CATSRGGTSGKETQYF
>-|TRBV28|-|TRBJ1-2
TGTGCCAGTCTACAGACGGAATATGGCTACACCTTC
CASLQTEYGYTF
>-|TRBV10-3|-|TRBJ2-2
TGTGCCATCAGTGAGTCCGGGAACATCGGGGAGCTGTTTTTT
CAISESGNIGELFF